What follows are 21 T cell receptor beta chains derived from one specimen sequenced in a study of T cell changes during pregnancy in multiple sclerosis. Repertoires were generated with immunoSEQ multiplex PCR, while TCRdb's copy carries only in-frame clones and drops some. The table shows about 57,000 clones, with approximately 90% occurring only once. Sample: peripheral blood, taken after pregnancy. The receptor source for this set is a female donor in good health, enrolled as a control in a pregnancy study.

This sequence joins TRBV29-1 and TRBJ2-5, with 7 positions matching TRBD2. Germline assignment: CDR1 SQVTM and CDR2 ANQGSEA. The CDR3 loop spans 16 amino acids. The CDR3: CSLGWWVGGIQETQYF. CDR3 DNA: TGCAGTCTTGGGTGGTGGGTGGGAGGGATCCAAGAGACCCAGTACTTC.

This clone was recorded once. V gene TRBV7-2 combines with J gene TRBJ2-7; possible D gene TRBD1, 5 bases. CDR1 SGHTA and CDR2 FQGNSA come from the germline V gene. The V end lost 1 base, the J end lost 2 bases, and 9 bases lay between the germline ends. The CDR3 sequence is 14 residues long. CDR3: CASSLVDRTYEQYF. CDR3 DNA sequence: TGTGCCAGCAGCTTAGTAGACAGAACCTACGAGCAGTACTTC.

This clone was recorded only once. The J gene is TRBJ2-2, the V gene TRBV2; possible D gene TRBD1, 6 bases. The CDR3 covers 14 residues. CDR1 is SNHLY and CDR2 is FYNNEI in the germline V gene. V lost 7 bases, J lost 3 bases, and 12 bases lay in between. The CDR3 sequence is CASKRDTDTGELFF. CDR3 coding DNA: TGTGCCAGCAAGAGGGACACTGACACCGGGGAGCTGTTTTTT.

The rearrangement joins TRBV7-7 to TRBJ2-1; TRBD2 matches 13 bases. The CDR3 is 15 amino acids. Per the germline V gene, CDR1 is SSHAT and CDR2 is FNYEAQ (reference sequence). The V gene end was trimmed by 5 bases and the J gene end by 7 bases; junction bases not matched to a gene: 5. CDR3 protein: CASSASLAGGNEQFF. CDR3 bases: TGTGCCAGCAGCGCTTCACTAGCGGGGGGGAATGAGCAGTTCTTC.

The chain combines TRBV7-9 with TRBJ2-6; maybe TRBD1 (7 bases). The CDR3 runs 18 residues. Germline V gene lookup returns CDR1 SEHNR and CDR2 FQNEAQ (reference sequence). Trimming pared 5 bases from V and 0 bases from J, leaving 17 bases between. Here the CDR3 DNA reads TGTGCCAGCAGCCAGGGGGGCGATCGGAGCTCTGGGGCCAACGTCCTGACTTTC. Translation gives CASSQGGDRSSGANVLTF.

This clone appeared a few times. The rearrangement links TRBV2 to TRBJ1-3; weak D call: TRBD1 (6 bases). Germline V gene data show CDR1 as SNHLY and CDR2 as FYNNEI. Deletions cut 11 bases from V and 6 bases from J, with 17 bases between. This CDR3 has 13 residues. The CDR3 sequence: CAGQTGGQNTIYF. The CDR3 nucleotides read TGTGCCGGCCAGACAGGAGGACAAAACACCATATATTTT.

The chain couples TRBV28 to TRBJ2-1, with TRBD2 as a possible D gene (5 bases). The CDR3 is 15 amino acids. CDR1 and CDR2 from the germline V gene are MDHEN and SYDVKM. V was cut by 6 bases and J by 7 bases, with 19 bases left in between. The CDR3 reads CASSPFGLSGNEQFF. CDR3 nucleotide sequence: TGTGCCAGCAGCCCATTCGGACTCTCGGGGAATGAGCAGTTCTTC.

This chain links TRBV28 with TRBJ2-5, with D maybe TRBD2 (5 bases). The length of the CDR3 is 15 residues. V was trimmed by 6 bases and J by 4 bases, leaving 18 bases between them. In germline, CDR1 is MDHEN, CDR2 SYDVKM. CDR3: CASSFTRARRETQYF. DNA for the CDR3: TGTGCCAGCAGCTTCACTAGAGCCAGGAGAGAGACCCAGTACTTC.

The genes are TRBV28 and TRBJ2-7; 9 nucleotides match TRBD1. With 7 bases clipped from V and 2 bases from J, the junction kept 6 bases outside the gene matches. The CDR3 is made up of 14 amino acids. In germline, CDR1 is MDHEN, CDR2 SYDVKM. CDR3 protein: CASTLTGGAYEQYF. In DNA, the CDR3 is TGTGCCAGCACCCTGACAGGGGGGGCCTACGAGCAGTACTTC.

In this sample, this clone turned up once. This rearrangement joins TRBV2 to TRBJ1-1; 7 positions agree with TRBD1. The CDR3 consists of 16 residues. After removal of 8 bases from V and 0 bases from J, the junction contained 12 bases not matched to a gene. Germline-derived CDR1 and CDR2 are SNHLY and FYNNEI. The CDR3: CASGGTATTLNTEAFF. In DNA form, the CDR3 reads TGTGCCAGCGGCGGGACAGCCACTACATTGAACACTGAAGCTTTCTTT.

The rearrangement joins TRBV27 to TRBJ2-5; weak D call: TRBD1 (7 bases). V was trimmed by 2 bases and J by 5 bases, leaving 9 bases between them. CDR1 MNHEY and CDR2 SMNVEV come from the germline V gene (reference sequence). The CDR3 loop spans 13 amino acids. The DNA of the CDR3 is TGTGCCAGCAGTTTAGGAGGGGGCGAGACCCAGTACTTC. Translation gives CASSLGGGETQYF.

The chain uses TRBV4-3 and TRBJ2-7; 8 bases line up with TRBD1. The CDR3 runs 16 residues. From germline, CDR1 is LGHNA and CDR2 YSLEER. V lost 0 bases, J lost 2 bases, and 6 bases stayed unmatched. This chain's CDR3 is CASSQDLTGGTYEQYF. CDR3 nucleotide sequence: TGCGCCAGCAGCCAAGATCTAACAGGGGGGACCTACGAGCAGTACTTC.

The chain's CDR3 is CASSRGTSNEQYF. The CDR3 region has the DNA TGTGCCAGCAGTCGCGGGACTAGTAACGAGCAGTACTTC. This chain uses TRBV2 with TRBJ2-7, with 8 bases that match TRBD2. The CDR3 runs to 13 residues. V shed 5 bases and J 5 bases; nucleotides not matched to a gene: 5. Germline-derived CDR1 and CDR2 are SNHLY and FYNNEI.

This rearrangement joins TRBV2 to TRBJ2-3; 7 bases are a match to TRBD2. Per germline, CDR1 SNHLY and CDR2 FYNNEI. The CDR3 has 14 amino acids. Trimming removed 7 bases from V and 2 bases from J; junction bases left unmatched: 6. Here the CDR3 DNA reads TGTGCCAGCACACGGGAGGTGACCACAGATACGCAGTATTTT. It translates to CASTREVTTDTQYF.

The gene calls are TRBV30 and TRBJ1-1; the match to TRBD1 covers 7 bases. The germline V gene has CDR1 GTSNPN and CDR2 SVGIG (reference sequence). The CDR3 covers 13 residues. The J segment lost 4 bases and the V segment lost 2 bases, leaving 4 bases of the junction unmatched. The chain's CDR3 is CAWSLAGGTEAFF. CDR3 in DNA: TGTGCCTGGAGTTTGGCAGGGGGCACTGAAGCTTTCTTT.

This chain's CDR3 is CASSPRAGIYNEQFF. DNA of the CDR3: TGCGCCAGCAGCCCTCGAGCGGGAATCTACAATGAGCAGTTCTTC. V and J are TRBV5-1 and TRBJ2-1; 7 nucleotides line up with TRBD2. CDR1 and CDR2 from the germline V gene are SGHRS and YFSETQ. Trimming cost V 4 bases and J 3 bases; bases outside gene matches: 7. The CDR3 length is 15 residues.

The chain has TRBV19 and TRBJ1-5; D is unclear. V gave up 5 bases and J gave up 3 bases, with 14 bases separating them. The germline V gene has CDR1 LNHDA and CDR2 SQIVND (reference sequence). This CDR3 spans 15 amino acids. CDR3 in DNA: TGTGCCAGTAGTGGAGGCATCGCCTCCAATCAGCCCCAGCATTTT. As protein: CASSGGIASNQPQHF.

The rearrangement uses TRBV6-6 and TRBJ2-5, with D maybe TRBD1 (5 bases). This CDR3 has 14 amino acids. V was cut by 1 base and J by 5 bases, with 11 bases left in between. CDR1 is MNHNY, CDR2 SVGAGI, per germline (reference sequence). The CDR3: CASSYFGAGETQYF. The CDR3 DNA sequence: TGTGCCAGCAGTTACTTTGGGGCCGGGGAGACCCAGTACTTC.

V gene TRBV18 combines with J gene TRBJ2-2, with 9 nucleotides matching TRBD1. The CDR3 contains 16 residues. Germline CDR1 KGHSH, CDR2 LQKENI. V was pared by 1 base and J by 2 bases, with 2 bases of the junction left unmatched. In nucleotides, the CDR3 is TGTGCCAGCTCACCACTGACAGGGGGAAACACCGGGGAGCTGTTTTTT. Encoded protein: CASSPLTGGNTGELFF.

This chain uses TRBV18 with TRBJ2-1; TRBD1 agrees at 7 bases. The CDR3 has 14 residues. Losses at the gene ends were 3 bases for V and 4 bases for J; bases not matched to a gene: 3. Germline CDR1 is KGHSH and CDR2 is LQKENI. CDR3 protein: CASSPRGLYNEQFF. CDR3 coding DNA: TGTGCCAGCTCACCGAGGGGGCTATACAATGAGCAGTTCTTC.

This clone has a handful of counts. The CDR3 bases are TGTGCCAGCAGTGGCGGGGGGGCCGTAGCCTACAATGAGCAGTTCTTC. It codes for CASSGGGAVAYNEQFF. This chain links TRBV6-1 with TRBJ2-1, with 9 bases identical to TRBD2. The CDR3 has 16 residues. Germline-derived CDR1 and CDR2 are MNHNS and SASEGT. Trimming at V came to 4 bases and at J to 2 bases, leaving 6 bases not matched to a gene.